Each of the 4 T cell receptor beta chains below was sequenced from the same sample in a study of cytomegalovirus exposure and HLA in healthy donors. Primers included in the PCR were 60 Vbeta and 13 Jbeta primers. Sequencing used immunoSEQ multiplex PCR; TCRdb keeps in-frame clones, though not all of them. Of around 110,000 clones detected, 79% appear once; the ten largest clones hold approximately 4%. The source material was PBMCs. The receptors originated from a man aged 25-45 years in good health and CMV-seropositive.

The chain joins TRBV5-1 to TRBJ1-2; D may be TRBD1 (6 bases). CDR1 is SGHRS, CDR2 YFSETQ, per germline. This CDR3 spans 16 amino acids. Trimming cost V 3 bases and J 8 bases, with 23 bases left between them. This chain's CDR3 is CASSSEQTGALGGYTF. The CDR3 DNA sequence: TGCGCCAGCAGCTCGGAACAGACAGGTGCCCTTGGAGGCTACACCTTC.

There are a few counts of this clone. The genes are TRBV28 and TRBJ2-3; the match to TRBD2 covers 14 bases. This CDR3 is built from 20 residues. Germline trimming cut 4 bases from V and 0 bases from J; bases unmatched to any gene: 12. From germline, CDR1 is MDHEN and CDR2 SYDVKM. CDR3 in amino acids: CASSSAGLAGETTSTDTQYF. As DNA, the CDR3 is TGTGCCAGCAGTTCCGCGGGACTAGCGGGAGAAACAACTAGCACAGATACGCAGTATTTT.

This clone was observed once. The J gene is TRBJ2-1, the V gene TRBV29-1; 11 bases are shared with TRBD2. The CDR3 consists of 14 residues. From germline, CDR1 is SQVTM and CDR2 ANQGSEA. The junction had 5 bases not matched to a gene; V was cut back by 2 bases and J by 8 bases. The DNA for the CDR3 is TGCAGCGTTGAACTAGCGGGAGGAGAGTATGAGCAGTTCTTC. Translated: CSVELAGGEYEQFF.

The chain is built from TRBV10-2 and TRBJ2-7, with 13 bases identical to TRBD2. Germline loops: CDR1 WSHSY, CDR2 SAAADI. This CDR3 contains 17 residues. With 3 bases clipped from V and 4 bases from J, the junction kept 9 bases outside the gene matches. CDR3 sequence: CASSDPAGTSGKYEQYF. As DNA, the CDR3 is TGCGCCAGCAGTGATCCGGCGGGGACTAGCGGGAAGTACGAGCAGTACTTC.